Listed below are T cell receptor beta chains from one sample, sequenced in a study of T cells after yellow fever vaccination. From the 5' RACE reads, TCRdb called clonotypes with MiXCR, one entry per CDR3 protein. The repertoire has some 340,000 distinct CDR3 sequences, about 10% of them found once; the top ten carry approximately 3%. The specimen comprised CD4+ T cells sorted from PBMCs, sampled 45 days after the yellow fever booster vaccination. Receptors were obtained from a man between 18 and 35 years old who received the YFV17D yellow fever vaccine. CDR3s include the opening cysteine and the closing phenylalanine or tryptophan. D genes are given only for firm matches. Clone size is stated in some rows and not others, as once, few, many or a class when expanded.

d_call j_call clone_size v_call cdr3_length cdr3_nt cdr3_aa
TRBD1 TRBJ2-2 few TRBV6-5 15 TGTGCCAGCAACGACAGGGGGGTAGGCACCGGGGAGCTGTTTTTT CASNDRGVGTGELFF
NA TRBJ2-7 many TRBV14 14 TGTGCCAGCAGCACGAGGCCCAAGCACCCCGAGCAGTACTTC CASSTRPKHPEQYF
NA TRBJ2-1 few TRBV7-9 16 TGTGCCAGCAGCTCTGCCCGGAGCGCGCCCTACAATGAGCAGTTCTTC CASSSARSAPYNEQFF
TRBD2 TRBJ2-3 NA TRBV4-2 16 TGTGCCAGCAGCCAAGATCTCAGCGGGGGTTCAGATACGCAGTATTTT CASSQDLSGGSDTQYF
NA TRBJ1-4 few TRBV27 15 TGTGCCAGCAGTTTCCGGGGGACTACTAATGAAAAACTGTTTTTT CASSFRGTTNEKLFF
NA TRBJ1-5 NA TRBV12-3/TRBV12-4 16 TGTGCCAGCAGTTTAGGGCAGCAGGGTTTTCGACAGCCCCAGCATTTT CASSLGQQGFRQPQHF
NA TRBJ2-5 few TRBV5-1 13 TGCGCCAGCAGCTTGTTTAGCCAAGAGACCCAGTACTTC CASSLFSQETQYF
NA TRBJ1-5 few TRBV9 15 TGTGCCAGCAGTGGGTCCTACAGGGCCAATCAGCCCCAGCATTTT CASSGSYRANQPQHF
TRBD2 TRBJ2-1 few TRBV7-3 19 TGTGCCAGCAGCTTAAATCCGGGGGGGTCACTTAACTCCTACAATGAGCAGTTCTTC CASSLNPGGSLNSYNEQFF
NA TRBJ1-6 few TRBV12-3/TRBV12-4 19 TGTGCCAGCAGTTTTGGGGGCAGCGGCGCGGGAGTTCGGAATTCACCCCTCCACTTT CASSFGGSGAGVRNSPLHF
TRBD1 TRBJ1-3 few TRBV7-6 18 TGTGCCAGGGGCGCCGGGACAGGGGACGGGAGCTCTGGAAACACCATATATTTT CARGAGTGDGSSGNTIYF
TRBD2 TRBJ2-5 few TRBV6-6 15 TGTGCCAGCAGTGACGACTTAGCGGGGAAAGAGACCCAGTACTTC CASSDDLAGKETQYF
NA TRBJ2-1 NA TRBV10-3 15 TGTGCCATCAGTGAAGGGCTCGCCAGATACAATGAGCAGTTCTTC CAISEGLARYNEQFF
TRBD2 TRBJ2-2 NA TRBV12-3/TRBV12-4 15 TGTGCCAGCAGTTGGACTAGCGGGGTAGCCGGGGAGCTGTTTTTT CASSWTSGVAGELFF
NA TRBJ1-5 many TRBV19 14 TGTGCCAGTAGTTCCGGGAACGGGCGGCAGCCCCAGCATTTT CASSSGNGRQPQHF
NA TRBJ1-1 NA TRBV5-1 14 TGCGCCAGCAGCGACGGGGGGACTAACACTGAAGCTTTCTTT CASSDGGTNTEAFF
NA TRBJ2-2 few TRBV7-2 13 TGTGCCAGCAGCCCCCGGGCTCCCGGGGAGCTGTTTTTT CASSPRAPGELFF
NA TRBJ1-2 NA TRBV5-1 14 TGCGCCAGCAGCGTCCGACAGGCCGCCTATGGCTACACCTTC CASSVRQAAYGYTF
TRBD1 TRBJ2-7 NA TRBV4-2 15 TGTGCCAGCAGCCAAGAAAGGCAGGGGGCCTACGAGCAGTACTTC CASSQERQGAYEQYF
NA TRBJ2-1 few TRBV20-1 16 TGCAGTGCTAGAGATCGGGCACCGACTCCCTACAATGAGCAGTTCTTC CSARDRAPTPYNEQFF
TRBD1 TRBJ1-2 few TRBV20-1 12 TGCAGTGCCTACAGGGGGCTACGGGGCTACACCTTC CSAYRGLRGYTF
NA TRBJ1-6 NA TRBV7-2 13 TGTGCCAGCAGCTTAAGGAGAACGGCACCCCTCCACTTT CASSLRRTAPLHF
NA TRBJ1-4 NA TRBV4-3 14 TGCGCCAGCAGCCAAGAGGCAGGGAACGAAAAACTGTTTTTT CASSQEAGNEKLFF
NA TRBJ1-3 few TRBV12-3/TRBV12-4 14 TGTGCCAGCAGTTCCTGGGGAGCCGGAAACACCATATATTTT CASSSWGAGNTIYF
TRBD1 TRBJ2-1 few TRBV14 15 TGTGCCAGCAGCCACGGACAGGCAAGTTACAATGAGCAGTTCTTC CASSHGQASYNEQFF
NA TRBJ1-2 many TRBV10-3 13 TGTGCCATCAGGGGTCGGACAGACTATGGCTACACCTTC CAIRGRTDYGYTF
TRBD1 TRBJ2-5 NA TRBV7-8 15 TGTGCCAGCAGCGAGCAGGCAGGGGGCGAGGAGACCCAGTACTTC CASSEQAGGEETQYF
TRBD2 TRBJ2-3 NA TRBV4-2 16 TGTGCCAGCAGCCAAGGAAGGCTAGCGGGCAGAGATACGCAGTATTTT CASSQGRLAGRDTQYF
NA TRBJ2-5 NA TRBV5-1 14 TGCGCCAGCAGCCCCGGGGTGGCATCCGAGACCCAGTACTTC CASSPGVASETQYF
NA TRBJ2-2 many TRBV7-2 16 TGTGCCAGCAGCCCCTTCGGGGGAGTGAACACCGGGGAGCTGTTTTTT CASSPFGGVNTGELFF
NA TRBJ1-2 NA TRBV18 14 TGTGCCAGCTCACCAGCCGGCAGCCACTATGGCTACACCTTC CASSPAGSHYGYTF
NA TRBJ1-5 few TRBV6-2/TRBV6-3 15 TGTGCCAGCAGACGGACGCAGGGTGTGGACGAGCCCCAGCATTTT CASRRTQGVDEPQHF
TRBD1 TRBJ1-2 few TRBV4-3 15 TGCGCCAGCAGCCAAGGACAGGGACGTCGTGATGGCTACACCTTC CASSQGQGRRDGYTF
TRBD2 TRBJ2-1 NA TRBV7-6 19 TGTGCCAGCAGCTTAGAAGCTAGCGGGGGGACTAGCTCCTACAATGAGCAGTTCTTC CASSLEASGGTSSYNEQFF
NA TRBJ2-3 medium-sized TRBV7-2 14 TGTGCCAGCAGCTCGACCAGGGTCGGAGATACGCAGTATTTT CASSSTRVGDTQYF
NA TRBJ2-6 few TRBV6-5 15 TGTGCCAGCAGTTATGCCCGCTCTGGGGCCAACGTCCTGACTTTC CASSYARSGANVLTF
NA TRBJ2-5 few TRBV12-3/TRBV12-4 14 TGTGCCAGCAGCCCCGGGACGCCAAAGGAGACCCAGTACTTC CASSPGTPKETQYF
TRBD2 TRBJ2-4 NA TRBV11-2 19 TGTGCCAGCAGCTCAGGACTAGCGGGGGGGATACTAGCCAAAAACATTCAGTACTTC CASSSGLAGGILAKNIQYF
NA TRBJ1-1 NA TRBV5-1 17 TGCGCCAGCAGCTTTTCTAGGGATCTCGGAATGAACACTGAAGCTTTCTTT CASSFSRDLGMNTEAFF
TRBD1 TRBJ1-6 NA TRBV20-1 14 TGCAGTACCTCCGGGACAGGCTCCAATTCACCCCTCCACTTT CSTSGTGSNSPLHF
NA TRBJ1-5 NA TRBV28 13 TGTGCCAGCCTCGGGGTCGGGAATCAGCCCCAGCATTTT CASLGVGNQPQHF
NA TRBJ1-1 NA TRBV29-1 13 TGCAGCGGAAGAGGGGCCTCGAACACTGAAGCTTTCTTT CSGRGASNTEAFF